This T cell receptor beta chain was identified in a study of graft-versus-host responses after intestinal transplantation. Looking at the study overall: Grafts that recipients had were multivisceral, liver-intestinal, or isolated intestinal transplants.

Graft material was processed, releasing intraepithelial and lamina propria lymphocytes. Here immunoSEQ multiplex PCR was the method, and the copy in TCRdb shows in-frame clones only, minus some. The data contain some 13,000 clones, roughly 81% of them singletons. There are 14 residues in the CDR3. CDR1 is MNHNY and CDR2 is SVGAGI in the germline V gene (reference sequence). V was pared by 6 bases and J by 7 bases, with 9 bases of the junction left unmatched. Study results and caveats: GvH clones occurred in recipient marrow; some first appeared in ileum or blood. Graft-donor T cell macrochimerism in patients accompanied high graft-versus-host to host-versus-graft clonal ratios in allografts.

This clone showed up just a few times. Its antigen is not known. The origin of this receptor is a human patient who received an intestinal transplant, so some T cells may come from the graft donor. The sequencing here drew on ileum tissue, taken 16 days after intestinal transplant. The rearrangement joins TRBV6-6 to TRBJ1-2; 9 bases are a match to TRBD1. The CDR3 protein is CASRNPGQGSGYTF. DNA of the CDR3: TGTGCCAGCAGAAATCCGGGACAGGGTAGTGGCTACACCTTC.